The 25 T cell receptor beta chains in this list originate from one sample, sequenced in a study of CD8 T cells in ankylosing spondylitis. TCRdb analysed the 5' RACE reads with MiXCR anew, one entry per CDR3 protein. The sample holds roughly 250,000 distinct CDR3 sequences, roughly 10% seen once. Sequencing used blood, either unsorted or a sorted T cell fraction (not recorded which). The receptor source for this set is a male donor with ankylosing spondylitis or in good health (not recorded which).

This chain connects TRBV9 to TRBJ2-2, with D perhaps given as TRBD1 or TRBD2 (5 bases each). Germline V CDR1 and CDR2: SGDLS, YYNGEE. Trimming pared 0 bases from V and 6 bases from J, leaving 12 bases between. The length of the CDR3 is 15 residues. The CDR3 protein is CASSVDGASAGELFF. The CDR3 DNA is TGTGCCAGCAGCGTAGACGGGGCGTCCGCCGGGGAGCTGTTTTTT.

This clonotype was observed many times. V and J are TRBV20-1 and TRBJ2-1; possibly TRBD1 or TRBD2 for D (6 bases each). Between the trimmed V and J ends, which lost 1 base and 7 bases, there was a span of 11 bases. The CDR3 is made up of 13 amino acids. Germline CDR1 and CDR2: DFQATT and SNEGSKA (reference sequence). The CDR3 protein is CSARVPGANEQFF. CDR3 DNA: TGCAGTGCTAGAGTGCCGGGGGCGAATGAGCAGTTCTTC.

This clonotype occurred many times. The chain couples TRBV15 to TRBJ2-7; D gene uncertain. CDR3 length: 13 amino acids. Trimming removed 0 bases from V and 1 base from J, with 4 bases in between. Germline values: CDR1 LNHNV, CDR2 YYDKDF (reference sequence). The DNA for the CDR3 is TGTGCCACCAGCAGAGATAGGTCCTACGAGCAGTACTTC. This encodes CATSRDRSYEQYF.

This clonotype showed up many times. Mismatch with germline at one junction end may stem from a read error. CDR3 sequence (DNA): TGCGCCAGCAGTCCCGGGGGGACTGAAGCTTTCTTT. Translating gives CASSPGGTEAFF. The chain recombines TRBV12-3 or TRBV12-4 with TRBJ1-1; maybe TRBD1 (5 bases). The CDR3 runs 12 residues.

Many counts were recorded for this clonotype. The rearrangement joins TRBV20-1 to TRBJ1-2; 7 positions match TRBD1. The junction had 3 bases not matched to a gene; V was cut back by 0 bases and J by 5 bases. The CDR3 spans 13 residues. Germline loops: CDR1 DFQATT, CDR2 SNEGSKA (reference sequence). Written as DNA, the CDR3 is TGCAGTGCTAGAGAAGGACAGGTGTATGGCTACACCTTC. The encoded protein is CSAREGQVYGYTF.

This clonotype has a count of ten or more. This rearrangement joins TRBV12-3 or TRBV12-4 to TRBJ2-3, with D perhaps matching TRBD1 (7 bases). CDR3 size: 16 residues. Trimming stripped 3 bases from V and 2 bases from J, with 15 bases between. The CDR3 nucleotides are TGTGCCAGCAGTTTGCGGGCAGGGGGGTCCACAGATACGCAGTATTTT. Translated: CASSLRAGGSTDTQYF.

This sequence joins TRBV20-1 and TRBJ1-1, with 8 bases that match TRBD1. Trimming took 5 bases from V and 1 from J; bases not matched to a gene: 6. Per germline, CDR1 DFQATT and CDR2 SNEGSKA (reference sequence). The CDR3 contains 14 residues. CDR3 sequence: CSAPTTGANTEAFF. The DNA of the CDR3 is TGCAGTGCTCCGACGACAGGGGCGAACACTGAAGCTTTCTTT.

This clonotype was detected ten times or more. The genes are TRBV12-3 or TRBV12-4 and TRBJ2-2, with D possibly being TRBD2 (6 bases). This CDR3 is 15 amino acids long. Trimming removed 3 bases at V and 5 bases at J, with 13 bases between. The CDR3 coding sequence is TGTGCCAGCAGTTTTTCGGGGGTGAGGACCGGGGAGCTGTTTTTT. As protein: CASSFSGVRTGELFF.

This clonotype was counted ten times or more. The chain is built from TRBV12-3 or TRBV12-4 and TRBJ1-1, with no clear D. The CDR3 contains 13 residues. Trimming shortened V by 4 bases and J by 6 bases, and 12 bases separated the two germline ends. The CDR3 here is CASSSRQVAEAFF. The DNA of the CDR3 is TGTGCCAGCAGTTCCCGGCAGGTGGCTGAAGCTTTCTTT.

There are many counts of this clonotype. J is TRBJ1-2 and V is TRBV20-1, with D uncertain. Trimming shortened V by 3 bases and J by 6 bases, and 8 bases separated the two germline ends. This CDR3 is built from 11 residues. Germline-derived CDR1 and CDR2 are DFQATT and SNEGSKA (reference sequence). The CDR3 sequence: CSASGDHGYTF. CDR3 in DNA: TGCAGTGCTAGCGGGGATCATGGCTACACCTTC.

This clonotype was detected ten times or more. This chain uses TRBV12-3 or TRBV12-4 with TRBJ2-1; D unresolved. V was cut by 5 bases and J by 4 bases, with 15 bases left in between. CDR3 size: 15 residues. CDR3 sequence (DNA): TGTGCCAGCAGTCCTCCTTCCGTTCCGTACAATGAGCAGTTCTTC. Translated, it gives CASSPPSVPYNEQFF.

This clonotype was counted between two and nine times. This rearrangement joins TRBV20-1 to TRBJ2-5, with D unclear. The CDR3 extends over 14 amino acids. V was cut by 0 bases and J by 2 bases, with 10 bases left in between. Germline CDR1 and CDR2: DFQATT and SNEGSKA (reference sequence). The chain's CDR3 is CSARDLAVQETQYF. The DNA of the CDR3 is TGCAGTGCTAGAGATCTGGCAGTTCAAGAGACCCAGTACTTC.

This clonotype was counted at least ten times. The CDR3 DNA follows: TGTGCCTGGAGGGAAGGGTGGACGCAACTTTATGGCTACACCTTC. Its translation: CAWREGWTQLYGYTF. The rearrangement links TRBV30 to TRBJ1-2; D is unresolved. CDR1 is GTSNPN and CDR2 is SVGIG in the germline V gene (reference sequence). The CDR3 has 15 amino acids. V lost 3 bases and J 5 bases, leaving 19 bases between the germline ends.

This clonotype occurred many times. The chain uses TRBV10-3 and TRBJ1-2; 9 nucleotides agree with TRBD1. CDR3 length: 14 amino acids. The V and J ends lost 4 bases and 7 bases, in that order; junction bases with no gene match: 7. Germline CDR1 ENHRY, CDR2 SYGVKD. CDR3 sequence reads: CAISARDRESGYTF. DNA for the CDR3: TGTGCCATCAGTGCCCGGGACAGGGAATCTGGCTACACCTTC.

This chain connects TRBV9 to TRBJ2-3, with D unresolved. Germline V CDR1 and CDR2: SGDLS, YYNGEE. The germline V and J ends were trimmed by 3 bases and 5 bases, with 22 bases remaining between them. The CDR3 covers 17 residues. The CDR3 spells CASSAAVSMDGGDTQYF. The CDR3 nucleotides read TGTGCCAGCAGCGCCGCGGTTTCGATGGACGGCGGAGATACGCAGTATTTT.

This clonotype has ten or more counts. The rearrangement uses TRBV30 and TRBJ2-2; 8 nucleotides align to TRBD2. The trim removed 5 bases at V and 4 bases at J, leaving 6 bases unmatched. Germline values: CDR1 GTSNPN, CDR2 SVGIG (reference sequence). This CDR3 is built from 14 residues. CDR3: CAWGSGSVTGELFF. CDR3 in DNA: TGTGCCTGGGGCAGCGGGAGTGTCACCGGGGAGCTGTTTTTT. The complete variable domain, with remaining parts taken from reference TRBV30 and TRBJ2-2, reads SQTIHQWPATLVQPVGSPLSLECTVEGTSNPNLYWYRQAAGRGLQLLFYSVGIGQISSEVPQNLSASRPQDRQFILSSKKLLLSDSGFYLCAWGSGSVTGELFFGEGSRLTVL.

This clonotype was detected ten times or more. The V call is TRBV20-1, the J call TRBJ1-6, with 7 positions matching TRBD1. Germline lookup yields CDR1 DFQATT and CDR2 SNEGSKA (reference sequence). The CDR3 has 14 residues. Losses at the gene ends were 1 base for V and 5 bases for J; bases not matched to a gene: 2. Here the CDR3 reads CSARAGTDNSPLHF. The CDR3 bases are TGCAGTGCTAGAGCGGGGACAGATAATTCACCCCTCCACTTT.

This clonotype was detected many times. The gene calls are TRBV12-3 or TRBV12-4 and TRBJ2-5; tentatively, D is TRBD1 (6 bases). The germline V and J ends were trimmed by 3 bases and 9 bases, with 14 bases remaining between them. The CDR3 extends over 13 amino acids. DNA of the CDR3: TGTGCCAGCAGTTTCCTACAGGGTACCCCCCAGTACTTC. Encoded protein: CASSFLQGTPQYF.

This clonotype was detected ten times or more. The chain carries TRBV5-1 and TRBJ2-1; TRBD2 matches 9 bases. This CDR3 region has 16 residues. Looked up from germline, CDR1 is SGHRS and CDR2 is YFSETQ. The V gene end was trimmed by 2 bases and the J gene end by 10 bases; junction bases not matched to a gene: 13. The DNA for the CDR3 is TGCGCCAGCAGCTTCGGGCGGGGGGGCCTTGATTCCGAGCAGTTCTTC. Residues: CASSFGRGGLDSEQFF.

This clonotype was detected ten times or more. This chain connects TRBV4-1 to TRBJ2-7; 7 bases are a match to TRBD1. CDR3 size: 14 residues. Germline CDR1 reads MGHRA; CDR2 reads YSYEKL. Unmatched junction bases numbered 5, after V lost 4 bases and J lost 2 bases. The CDR3 is CASSLPGQTYEQYF. The CDR3 bases are TGCGCCAGCAGCCTGCCGGGACAGACCTACGAGCAGTACTTC.

This clonotype has more than one count but fewer than ten. The chain carries TRBV18 and TRBJ2-7; D remains ambiguous. Germline V gene sequence: CDR1 KGHSH, CDR2 LQKENI. This CDR3 is 13 amino acids long. V was cut by 6 bases and J by 2 bases, with 11 bases left in between. Written as DNA, the CDR3 is TGTGCCAGCTCCCCAGAGGCCCCCTACGAGCAGTACTTC. Translation gives CASSPEAPYEQYF.

This clonotype came up many times. The V call is TRBV5-1, the J call TRBJ1-2, with D perhaps TRBD1 (6 bases). The CDR3 sequence is 14 residues long. Looked up from germline, CDR1 is SGHRS and CDR2 is YFSETQ. Trimming left V 0 bases short and J 8 bases short, with 14 bases between. CDR3 region: CASSLGGQGGGYTF. Written as DNA, the CDR3 is TGCGCCAGCAGCTTGGGGGGACAAGGAGGAGGCTACACCTTC.

Concerning this clonotype: A much larger clone lies one base from this, so it may be a read error. CDR3 region: CSARQGEEAFF. CDR3 coding DNA: TGCAGTGCTAGGCAGGGGGAGGAAGCTTTCTTT. The rearrangement links TRBV20-1 to TRBJ1-1, with TRBD1 identical over 7 bases. The CDR3 length is 11 residues. After removal of 3 bases from V and 8 bases from J, the junction contained 3 bases not matched to a gene. Germline loops: CDR1 DFQATT, CDR2 SNEGSKA (reference sequence).

Turning to this clonotype: A much larger clone sits a single nucleotide away, making a read error possible. The chain employs TRBV5-1 and TRBJ2-5, with no clear D. This CDR3 region has 13 residues. CDR1 SGHRS and CDR2 YFSETQ come from the germline V gene. Here the CDR3 DNA reads TGCGCCAACAGCTTCCAAATCCAAGAGACCCAGTACTTC. This codes for CANSFQIQETQYF.

This clonotype has a count of ten or more. The chain links TRBV12-3 or TRBV12-4 to TRBJ2-3; 11 bases agree with TRBD2. The junction had 22 bases not matched to a gene; V was cut back by 2 bases and J by 9 bases. The CDR3 length is 20 residues. The CDR3 nucleotides are TGTGCCAGCAGTTTAATCACTAGCGGGAGAAGGAGGGGATTGGAGGAGACGCAGTATTTT. This gives the protein CASSLITSGRRRGLEETQYF.